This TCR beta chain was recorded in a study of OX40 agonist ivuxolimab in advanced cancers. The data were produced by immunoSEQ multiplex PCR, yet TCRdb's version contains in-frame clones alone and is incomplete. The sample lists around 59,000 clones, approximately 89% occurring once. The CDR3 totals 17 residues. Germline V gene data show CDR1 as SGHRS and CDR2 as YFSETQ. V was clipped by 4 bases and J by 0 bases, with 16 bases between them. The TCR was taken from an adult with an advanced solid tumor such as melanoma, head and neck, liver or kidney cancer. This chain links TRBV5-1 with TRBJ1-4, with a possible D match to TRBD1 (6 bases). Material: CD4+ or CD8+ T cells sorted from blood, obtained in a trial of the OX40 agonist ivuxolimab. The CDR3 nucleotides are TGCGCCAGCAGCCTGGGGGCAGGGGCCACAACTAATGAAAAACTGTTTTTT. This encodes CASSLGAGATTNEKLFF.